Each of the 18 T cell receptor beta chains below was sequenced from the same sample in a study of cytomegalovirus exposure and HLA in healthy donors. In the PCR, 60 Vbeta and 13 Jbeta primers were used. TCRdb keeps only in-frame clones here, not all; method: immunoSEQ multiplex PCR. The table lists over 100,000 clones, 75% to 80% of them singletons, with 4.5% to 7% in the top ten. The sequenced sample consisted of PBMCs. Source of these receptors: a man aged 55 to 70 in good health and CMV-seropositive.

The V gene is TRBV6-1, the J gene TRBJ2-1; 7 bases are shared with TRBD1. The V gene's germline CDR1 is MNHNS and CDR2 SASEGT. With V trimmed by 3 bases and J by 3 bases, 8 bases remained unmatched. There are 16 residues in the CDR3. The DNA for the CDR3 is TGTGCCAGCAGTGACCAATACAGGGGCATCTACAATGAGCAGTTCTTC. Encoded protein: CASSDQYRGIYNEQFF.

The chain employs TRBV10-2 and TRBJ2-1, with 7 bases matching TRBD1. The ends lost 5 bases at V and 5 bases at J; junction bases unmatched: 3. The CDR3 extends over 13 amino acids. CDR1 is WSHSY and CDR2 is SAAADI in the germline V gene. CDR3 sequence reads: CASSPGTDNEQFF. The CDR3 DNA reads TGCGCCAGCAGTCCCGGGACAGACAATGAGCAGTTCTTC.

The rearrangement joins TRBV19 to TRBJ1-4; tentatively, D is TRBD1 (6 bases). The V gene's germline CDR1 is LNHDA and CDR2 SQIVND (reference sequence). The CDR3 length is 14 residues. V lost 3 bases to trimming and J lost 4 bases, with 9 bases between them. CDR3 sequence reads: CASSIPGVNEKLFF. CDR3 coding DNA: TGTGCCAGTAGTATCCCAGGGGTTAATGAAAAACTGTTTTTT.

This rearrangement joins TRBV11-2 to TRBJ2-4; D unclear. Germline loops: CDR1 SGHAT, CDR2 FQNNGV. The CDR3 totals 14 residues. Trimming left V 3 bases short and J 1 base short, with 7 bases between. CDR3 bases: TGTGCCAGCAGCTTTGATGAGGCCAAAAACATTCAGTACTTC. Its protein is CASSFDEAKNIQYF.

The rearrangement links TRBV9 to TRBJ2-3, with a tentative D call TRBD2 (6 bases). The CDR3 runs 16 residues. V lost 0 bases to trimming and J lost 0 bases, with 11 bases between them. CDR1 is SGDLS, CDR2 YYNGEE, per germline. The CDR3, as DNA: TGTGCCAGCAGCGTAGGGGCTAGCGCTAGCACAGATACGCAGTATTTT. As protein: CASSVGASASTDTQYF. Based on the CDR3 plus reference TRBV9 and TRBJ2-3, the full variable domain is DSGVTQTPKHLITATGQRVTLRCSPRSGDLSVYWYQQSLDQGLQFLIQYYNGEERAKGNILERFSAQQFPDLHSELNLSSLELGDSALYFCASSVGASASTDTQYFGPGTRLTVL.

The chain combines TRBV18 with TRBJ2-5; no clear D gene. This CDR3 has 14 residues. V lost 0 bases and J lost 2, with 7 bases in between. CDR1 is KGHSH, CDR2 LQKENI, per germline. The CDR3 DNA sequence: TGTGCCAGCTCACCACCGCAGGAACAAGAGACCCAGTACTTC. This gives the protein CASSPPQEQETQYF.

The chain carries TRBV1 and TRBJ2-1; the D call TRBD2 from the table was never checked on the DNA. TRBV1 is labeled a pseudogene. The CDR3 is 16 residues long. In nucleotides, the CDR3 is TGCACCAGCAGCTCACGGACTAGCGGGGGGGGCAATGAGCAGTTCTTC. Translation gives CTSSSRTSGGGNEQFF.

V and J are TRBV15 and TRBJ1-1; no clear D. Germline V CDR1 and CDR2: LNHNV, YYDKDF (reference sequence). There are 14 residues in the CDR3. V was trimmed by 0 bases and J by 6 bases, leaving 11 bases between them. The CDR3 protein is CATSREGVPAEAFF. The CDR3 nucleotides are TGTGCCACCAGCAGAGAGGGCGTCCCGGCTGAAGCTTTCTTT.

CDR3 nucleotide sequence: TGTGCCAGCAGTCAAGCTAACAGGGGGAATTCACCCCTCCACTTT. This translates into CASSQANRGNSPLHF. The chain employs TRBV25-1 and TRBJ1-6, with 8 bases fitting TRBD1. The CDR3 loop spans 15 amino acids. V shed 5 bases and J 7 bases; nucleotides not matched to a gene: 7. CDR1 and CDR2 from the germline V gene are MGHDK and SYGVNS.

This chain links TRBV19 with TRBJ1-2; D is possibly TRBD1 (6 bases). CDR3 length: 16 residues. CDR1 is LNHDA, CDR2 SQIVND, per germline (reference sequence). Trimming took off 1 base at V and 8 bases at J, with 20 bases between the two ends. CDR3 in DNA: TGTGCCAGTAGTATAGGCCAATATACAGGGTCGGAAGGCTACACCTTC. Translating gives CASSIGQYTGSEGYTF.

The chain uses TRBV19 and TRBJ1-1; no definite D call. Trimming removed 2 bases from V and 2 bases from J, with 6 bases in between. Germline-derived CDR1 and CDR2 are LNHDA and SQIVND (reference sequence). This CDR3 has 13 amino acids. In nucleotides, the CDR3 is TGTGCCAGTAGTATATCCAGAAACACTGAAGCTTTCTTT. Translated: CASSISRNTEAFF.

This chain connects TRBV5-8 to TRBJ2-7; 7 bases agree with TRBD1. Germline V gene data show CDR1 as SGHTS and CDR2 as YDEGEE. V dropped 4 bases and J dropped 2; count of bases not matched to a gene: 3. The CDR3 loop spans 13 amino acids. CDR3 amino acids: CASSSDRAYEQYF. The CDR3 DNA reads as TGTGCCAGCAGCAGTGACAGGGCCTACGAGCAGTACTTC.

CDR3 residues: CAWSLGQGTTEAFF. CDR3 DNA: TGTGCCTGGAGTCTGGGCCAGGGGACCACTGAAGCTTTCTTT. This chain connects TRBV30 to TRBJ1-1; tentative D call: TRBD1 (6 bases). CDR3 size: 14 residues. Germline V gene lookup returns CDR1 GTSNPN and CDR2 SVGIG (reference sequence). V was trimmed by 2 bases and J by 4 bases, leaving 14 bases between them.

This clone is a singleton in its sample. The chain is built from TRBV6-1 and TRBJ1-2, with 7 bases that match TRBD1. Germline V gene data show CDR1 as MNHNS and CDR2 as SASEGT. CDR3 length equals 16 residues. J gave up 4 bases and V 2 bases, and 10 bases lay outside the gene matches. The CDR3 reads CASSEPAGGPSYGYTF. For the CDR3, the DNA is TGTGCCAGCAGTGAACCCGCAGGGGGTCCCTCCTATGGCTACACCTTC.

J is TRBJ2-2 and V is TRBV27; 9 bases fit TRBD1. Germline V gene data show CDR1 as MNHEY and CDR2 as SMNVEV (reference sequence). The CDR3 is 15 residues long. After removal of 5 bases from V and 5 bases from J, the junction contained 6 bases not matched to a gene. The CDR3 bases are TGTGCCAGCAGTCGCACAGGGGGCCGGACCGGGGAGCTGTTTTTT. Translated, it gives CASSRTGGRTGELFF.

The CDR3 DNA follows: TGTGCCAGCAAGCTGACAGGGACGCCGAACACTGAAGCTTTCTTT. This codes for CASKLTGTPNTEAFF. The rearrangement joins TRBV6-5 to TRBJ1-1, with TRBD1 identical over 7 bases. V shed 7 bases and J 1 base; nucleotides not matched to a gene: 9. Germline CDR1 reads MNHEY; CDR2 reads SVGAGI. The CDR3 consists of 15 residues.

The V call is TRBV9, the J call TRBJ1-6; D perhaps matches TRBD1 (5 bases). CDR3 length equals 15 residues. The germline V and J ends were trimmed by 3 bases and 5 bases, with 12 bases remaining between them. Germline loops: CDR1 SGDLS, CDR2 YYNGEE. As DNA, the CDR3 is TGTGCCAGCAGCGCCTCGGACAACCATAATTCACCCCTCCACTTT. Its protein product is CASSASDNHNSPLHF.

This chain uses TRBV5-6 with TRBJ2-5, with 10 nucleotides matching TRBD2. CDR1 and CDR2 from the germline V gene are SGHDT and YYEEEE. This CDR3 has 16 amino acids. Germline trimming cut 1 base from V and 5 bases from J; bases unmatched to any gene: 8. The CDR3 DNA reads as TGTGCCAGCAGCTTGAGGTTAGCGGGGGGTCCGGAGACCCAGTACTTC. Amino acids: CASSLRLAGGPETQYF.